This T cell receptor (beta chain) was identified during a study of shared clonotypes between healthy human individuals. Study-level findings and limits: Incomplete sequencing of sorted subsets was indicated by rarefaction despite large depth.

The ends were cut back, 3 bases at V and 1 base at J, with 13 bases in the middle. Looked up from germline, CDR1 is SGHRS and CDR2 is YFSETQ. The CDR3 spans 15 residues. This clone was seen just once. Its target is not known. At a deep level, the assay was run. The authors' processing: For the immunoSEQ data, sequences were junction-only without quality scores, so filtering differed. Assay used: immunoSEQ multiplex PCR; TCRdb lists only in-frame clones, some missing. Clone size and the V and J calls come from that table; the DNA yielded D and trimming. Of a few million clones detected, around nine tenths appear once; the ten largest clones hold roughly 0.14%.

V and J are TRBV5-1 and TRBJ1-1; D possibly corresponds to TRBD1 (5 bases). Sequencing was performed on naive CD4+ T cells sorted from blood. Subset reported: CD45RA+ positively selected. The TCR was taken from a man between 18 and 29 years old in good health. In DNA, the CDR3 is TGCGCCAGCAGCTGGGAGGGACGGCGGAACACTGAAGCTTTCTTT. Its translation is CASSWEGRRNTEAFF. Full variable domain (missing parts from reference TRBV5-1 and TRBJ1-1): KAGVTQTPRYLIKTRGQQVTLSCSPISGHRSVSWYQQTPGQGLQFLFEYFSETQRNKGNFPGRFSGRQFSNSRSEMNVSTLELGDSALYLCASSWEGRRNTEAFFGQGTRLTVV.